This TCR beta chain appears in the sequencing data of a study of T-cell reconstitution after alpha-beta-depleted transplantation in children. Study-wide results and caveats: Some patients' high day-60 TCRbeta diversity was attributed to recipient cells surviving conditioning. Roughly two months post-transplant, alpha-beta T cells reportedly originated from several hundred graft clones that had expanded.

Unique molecular identifiers tagged the TCRbeta library. TCRdb recomputed calls from the PCR reads with MiXCR, one row per CDR3 protein. The data contain about 980,000 distinct CDR3 sequences, about 29% of them singletons. Looked up from germline, CDR1 is LGHNA and CDR2 is YNFKEQ. The CDR3 has 16 residues. Trimming removed 0 bases from V and 1 base from J, with 11 bases in between. This clonotype has just a few counts. Its antigen is not identified. The TCR originated in a boy younger than two who had a stem cell transplant for SCID, so the T cells may come from the graft donor. The sequenced sample was PBMCs, mostly from graft donor cells, obtained 360 days after TCRalphabeta/CD19-depleted stem cell transplant. This sequence joins TRBV4-2 and TRBJ2-3, with TRBD2 as a possible D gene (6 bases). CDR3 region: CASSQDAASGTDTQYF. For the CDR3, the DNA is TGTGCCAGCAGCCAAGATGCGGCTAGCGGCACAGATACGCAGTATTTT.